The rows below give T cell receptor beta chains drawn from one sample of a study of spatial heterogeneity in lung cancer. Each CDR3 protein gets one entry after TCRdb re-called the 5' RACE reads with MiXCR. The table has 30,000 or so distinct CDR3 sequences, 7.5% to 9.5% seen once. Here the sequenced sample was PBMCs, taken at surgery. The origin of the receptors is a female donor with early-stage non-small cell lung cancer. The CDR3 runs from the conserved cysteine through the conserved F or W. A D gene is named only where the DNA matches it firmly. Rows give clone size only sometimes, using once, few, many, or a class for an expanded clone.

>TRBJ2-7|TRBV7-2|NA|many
CASSLSGVITYEQYF
TGTGCCAGCAGCCTCAGTGGGGTAATAACCTACGAGCAGTACTTC
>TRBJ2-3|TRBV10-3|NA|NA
CAITPDGTGTDTQYF
TGTGCCATCACTCCAGACGGGACCGGCACAGATACGCAGTATTTT
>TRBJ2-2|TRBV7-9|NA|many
CASSLTGNTGELFF
TGTGCCAGCAGCCTGACCGGGAACACCGGGGAGCTGTTTTTT
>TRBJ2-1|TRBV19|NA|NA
CASSISPPNFSYNEQFF
TGTGCCAGTAGTATATCGCCGCCTAACTTCTCCTACAATGAGCAGTTCTTC
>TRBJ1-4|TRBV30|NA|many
CASPTHRGGEKLFF
TGTGCCTCACCTACTCACCGCGGCGGTGAAAAACTGTTTTTT
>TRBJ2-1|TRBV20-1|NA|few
CSVGPYNEQFF
TGCAGTGTAGGACCCTACAATGAGCAGTTCTTC
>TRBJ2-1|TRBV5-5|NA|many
CASSINPRDVYNEQFF
TGTGCCAGCAGCATAAATCCCCGGGACGTCTACAATGAGCAGTTCTTC
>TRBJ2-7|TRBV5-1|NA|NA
CASSRNTYEQYF
TGCGCCAGCAGCCGCAACACCTACGAGCAGTACTTC
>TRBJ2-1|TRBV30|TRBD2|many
CAWSVRGLAGAGEQFF
TGTGCCTGGAGTGTACGCGGGCTAGCGGGAGCTGGTGAGCAGTTCTTC
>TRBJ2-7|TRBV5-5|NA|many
CASHTPGRSSYEQYF
TGTGCCAGTCATACTCCGGGGAGGAGCTCCTACGAGCAGTACTTC
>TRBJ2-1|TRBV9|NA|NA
CASSVRGQIDEQFF
TGTGCCAGCAGCGTAAGGGGCCAGATCGATGAGCAGTTCTTC
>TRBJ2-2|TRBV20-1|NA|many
CSARQRGSGELFF
TGCAGTGCTAGGCAGAGGGGGTCCGGGGAGCTGTTTTTT
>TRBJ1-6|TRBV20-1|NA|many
CSAIRQATLYNSPLHF
TGCAGCGCAATACGGCAGGCGACGCTGTATAATTCACCCCTCCACTTT
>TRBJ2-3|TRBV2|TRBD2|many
CASSEDWVAGARMDTQYF
TGTGCCAGCAGTGAAGATTGGGTAGCGGGAGCTCGGATGGATACGCAGTATTTT
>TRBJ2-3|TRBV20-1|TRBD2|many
CSALYKIAGVYPIGWADTQYF
TGCAGTGCTCTCTACAAAATAGCGGGAGTCTATCCTATCGGGTGGGCAGATACGCAGTATTTT
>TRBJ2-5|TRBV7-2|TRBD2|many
CASSLSGGSKKTQYF
TGTGCCAGCAGCTTATCTGGCGGGAGTAAAAAGACCCAGTACTTC
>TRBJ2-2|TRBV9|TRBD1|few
CASSEYRGQTGELFF
TGTGCCAGCAGCGAATACAGGGGGCAGACCGGGGAGCTGTTTTTT
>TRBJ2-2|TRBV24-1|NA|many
CATGWDPGELFF
TGTGCCACCGGTTGGGATCCCGGGGAGCTGTTTTTT
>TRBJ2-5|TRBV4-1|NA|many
CASSQVGGSGETQYF
TGCGCCAGCAGCCAAGTTGGCGGTTCCGGAGAGACCCAGTACTTC
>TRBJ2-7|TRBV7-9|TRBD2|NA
CASSMAGGKGEQYF
TGTGCCAGCAGCATGGCGGGAGGAAAGGGCGAGCAGTACTTC
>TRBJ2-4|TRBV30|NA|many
CASRGGALAKNIQYF
TGTGCCTCTAGAGGGGGGGCCCTAGCCAAAAACATTCAGTACTTC
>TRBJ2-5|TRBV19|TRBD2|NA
CASRGLAVGETQYF
TGTGCCAGTAGGGGACTAGCCGTGGGAGAGACCCAGTACTTC
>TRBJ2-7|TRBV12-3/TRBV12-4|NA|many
CASSLGHRFLEQYF
TGTGCCAGCAGTTTGGGACACCGATTCTTGGAGCAGTACTTC
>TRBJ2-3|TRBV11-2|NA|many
CASSPSVPGLTADTQYF
TGTGCCAGCAGCCCGAGCGTACCGGGTCTAACGGCAGATACGCAGTATTTT
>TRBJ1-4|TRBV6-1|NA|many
CASDNTGFEKLFF
TGTGCCAGCGACAATACAGGGTTTGAAAAACTGTTTTTT
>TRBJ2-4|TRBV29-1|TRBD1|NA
CSVLDRGDIQYF
TGCAGCGTTTTAGACAGGGGTGACATTCAGTACTTC
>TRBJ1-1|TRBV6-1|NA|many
CASSWGSKIGTEAFF
TGTGCCAGCAGCTGGGGAAGCAAGATTGGCACTGAAGCTTTCTTT
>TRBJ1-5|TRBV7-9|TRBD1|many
CASSSGQGTSAQHF
TGTGCCAGCAGCTCCGGACAGGGGACCTCGGCCCAGCATTTT
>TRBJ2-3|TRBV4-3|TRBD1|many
CASSRGQGSTDTQYF
TGCGCCAGCAGCCGAGGACAGGGCAGCACAGATACGCAGTATTTT
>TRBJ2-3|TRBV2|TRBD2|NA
CASRFRLARADTQYF
TGTGCCAGCAGATTCAGACTAGCTCGGGCAGATACGCAGTATTTT
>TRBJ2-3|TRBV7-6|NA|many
CASSLGAAGAFTDTQYF
TGTGCCAGCAGCTTAGGGGCCGCGGGGGCCTTCACAGATACGCAGTATTTT
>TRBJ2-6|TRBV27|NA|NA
CASSLWGSGANVLTF
TGTGCCAGCAGTTTATGGGGCTCTGGGGCCAACGTCCTGACTTTC
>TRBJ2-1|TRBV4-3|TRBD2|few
CASSQTGLAGGPSENEQFF
TGCGCCAGCAGCCAAACCGGACTAGCGGGAGGGCCCTCTGAAAATGAGCAGTTCTTC
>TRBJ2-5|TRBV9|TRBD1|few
CASSAGQGGTVETQYF
TGTGCCAGCAGCGCGGGACAGGGGGGGACCGTTGAGACCCAGTACTTC
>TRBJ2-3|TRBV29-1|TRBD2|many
CSVTTSIVTDTQYF
TGCAGCGTTACGACTAGCATTGTCACAGATACGCAGTATTTT
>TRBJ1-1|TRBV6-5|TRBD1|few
CASGEDRANTEAFF
TGTGCCAGCGGGGAGGACAGGGCCAACACTGAAGCTTTCTTT
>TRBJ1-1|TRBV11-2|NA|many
CASSLGRGESNTEAFF
TGTGCCAGCAGCTTAGGAAGGGGGGAATCCAACACTGAAGCTTTCTTT
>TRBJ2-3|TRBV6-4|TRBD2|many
CASSPGLAGGRDTQYF
TGTGCCAGCAGTCCCGGACTAGCGGGAGGTCGGGATACGCAGTATTTT
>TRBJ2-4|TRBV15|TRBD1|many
CATSNGDRGLLGIQYF
TGTGCCACCAGCAACGGGGACAGGGGTCTCCTTGGCATTCAGTACTTC
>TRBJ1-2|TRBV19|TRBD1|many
CASSRGRRGYTF
TGTGCCAGTAGCAGGGGGCGCAGGGGCTACACCTTC
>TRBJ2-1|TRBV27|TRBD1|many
CASSLTLWSGGIEQFF
TGTGCCAGCAGTTTAACCCTTTGGTCAGGGGGAATTGAGCAGTTCTTC
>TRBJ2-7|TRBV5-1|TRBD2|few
CASSSGRAYEQYF
TGCGCCAGCAGCTCCGGGAGGGCCTACGAGCAGTACTTC
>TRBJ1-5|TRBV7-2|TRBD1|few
CASSPTANRGDIQPQHF
TGTGCCAGCAGCCCAACCGCTAACAGGGGGGACATTCAGCCCCAGCATTTT
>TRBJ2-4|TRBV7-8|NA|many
CASSLGVGRGPINIQYF
TGTGCCAGCAGCTTAGGGGTAGGGAGAGGACCGATAAACATTCAGTACTTC
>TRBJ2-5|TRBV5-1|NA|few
CASSLGAAQETQYF
TGCGCCAGCAGCTTGGGTGCAGCTCAAGAGACCCAGTACTTC
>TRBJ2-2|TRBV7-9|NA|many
CASSLPGELFF
TGTGCCAGCAGCTTACCCGGGGAGCTGTTTTTT
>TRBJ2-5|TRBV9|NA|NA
CASSPGRLKYF
TGTGCCAGCAGCCCCGGTCGCCTCAAGTACTTC
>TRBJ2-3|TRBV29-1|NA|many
CSVEDIGTDTQYF
TGCAGCGTTGAGGATATAGGAACAGATACGCAGTATTTT
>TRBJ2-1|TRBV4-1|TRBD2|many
CASSSGASGRASPYNEQFF
TGCGCCAGCAGCTCTGGAGCTAGCGGGAGGGCCTCCCCTTACAATGAGCAGTTCTTC
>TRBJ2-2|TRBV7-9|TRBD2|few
CASSPRTRNTGELFF
TGTGCCAGCAGCCCCCGGACTAGAAACACCGGGGAGCTGTTTTTT
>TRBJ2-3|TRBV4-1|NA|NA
CASSTHPIRGRTDTQYF
TGCGCCAGCAGCACTCATCCAATCAGGGGCCGTACAGATACGCAGTATTTT
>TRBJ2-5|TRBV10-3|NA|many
CAISEGGRETQYF
TGTGCCATCAGTGAGGGGGGTAGGGAGACCCAGTACTTC
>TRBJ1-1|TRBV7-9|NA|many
CASSARRSATEAFF
TGTGCCAGCAGCGCCCGGCGTTCCGCCACTGAAGCTTTCTTT
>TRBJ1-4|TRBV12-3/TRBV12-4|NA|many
CASSSTGTRATNEKLFF
TGTGCCAGCAGTTCCACAGGGACAAGAGCAACTAATGAAAAACTGTTTTTT
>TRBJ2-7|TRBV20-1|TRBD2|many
CSARLAGGEQYF
TGCAGTGCTAGACTAGCGGGAGGCGAGCAGTACTTC
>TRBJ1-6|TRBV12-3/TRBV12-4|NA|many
CASGLAYNSPLHF
TGTGCCAGCGGATTAGCCTATAATTCACCCCTCCACTTT
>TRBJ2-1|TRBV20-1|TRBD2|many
CSARGAGGRGNINEQFF
TGCAGTGCTAGAGGAGCGGGAGGCCGGGGAAATATCAATGAGCAGTTCTTC
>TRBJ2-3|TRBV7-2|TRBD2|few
CASRRLAGGFTDTQYF
TGTGCCAGCAGGAGACTAGCGGGAGGGTTTACAGATACGCAGTATTTT
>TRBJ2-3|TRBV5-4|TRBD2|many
CASSLYLWTSGRDTQYF
TGTGCCAGCAGCTTGTATTTGTGGACTAGCGGGAGAGATACGCAGTATTTT
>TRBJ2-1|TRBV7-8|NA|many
CASSPGTDNEQFF
TGTGCCAGCAGCCCCGGGACCGACAATGAGCAGTTCTTC